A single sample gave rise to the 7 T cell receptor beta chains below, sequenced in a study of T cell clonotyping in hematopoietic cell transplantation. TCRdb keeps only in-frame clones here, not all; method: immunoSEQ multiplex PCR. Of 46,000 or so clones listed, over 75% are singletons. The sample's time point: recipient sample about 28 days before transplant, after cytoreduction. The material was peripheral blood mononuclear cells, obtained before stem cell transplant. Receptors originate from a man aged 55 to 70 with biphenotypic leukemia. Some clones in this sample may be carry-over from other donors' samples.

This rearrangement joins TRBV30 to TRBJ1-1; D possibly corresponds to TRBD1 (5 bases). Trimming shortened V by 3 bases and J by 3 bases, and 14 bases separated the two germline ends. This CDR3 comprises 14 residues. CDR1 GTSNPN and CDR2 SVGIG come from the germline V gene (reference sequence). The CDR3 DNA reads TGTGCCTGGAGGCTGTGGGGCGCGGACACTGAAGCTTTCTTT. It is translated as CAWRLWGADTEAFF.

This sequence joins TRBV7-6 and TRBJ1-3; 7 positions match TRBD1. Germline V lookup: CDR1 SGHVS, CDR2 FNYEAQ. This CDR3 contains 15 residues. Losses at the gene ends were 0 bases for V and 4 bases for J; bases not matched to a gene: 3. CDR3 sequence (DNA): TGTGCCAGCAGCTTAGCGACAGGGCTCGGAAACACCATATATTTT. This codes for CASSLATGLGNTIYF.

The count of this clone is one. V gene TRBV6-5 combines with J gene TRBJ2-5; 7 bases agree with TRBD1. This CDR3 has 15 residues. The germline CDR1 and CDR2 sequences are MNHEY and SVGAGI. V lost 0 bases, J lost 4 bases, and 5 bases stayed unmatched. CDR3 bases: TGTGCCAGCAGTTACTCGACAGGGTCAGGAGAGACCCAGTACTTC. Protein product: CASSYSTGSGETQYF.

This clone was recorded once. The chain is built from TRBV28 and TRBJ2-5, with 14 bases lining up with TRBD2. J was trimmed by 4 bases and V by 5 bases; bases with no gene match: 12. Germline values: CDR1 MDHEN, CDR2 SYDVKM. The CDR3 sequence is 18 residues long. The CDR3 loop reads CASSKPGLAGAGRETQYF. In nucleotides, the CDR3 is TGTGCCAGCAGTAAGCCGGGACTAGCGGGAGCGGGTAGAGAGACCCAGTACTTC. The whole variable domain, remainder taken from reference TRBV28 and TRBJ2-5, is DVKVTQSSRYLVKRTGEKVFLECVQDMDHENMFWYRQDPGLGLRLIYFSYDVKMKEKGDIPEGYSVSREKKERFSLILESASTNQTSMYLCASSKPGLAGAGRETQYFGPGTRLLVL.

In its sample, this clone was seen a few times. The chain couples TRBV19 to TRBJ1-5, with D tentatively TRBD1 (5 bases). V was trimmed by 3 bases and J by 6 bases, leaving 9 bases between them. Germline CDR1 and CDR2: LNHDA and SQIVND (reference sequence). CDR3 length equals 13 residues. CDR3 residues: CASSIAGIQPQHF. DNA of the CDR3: TGTGCCAGTAGTATCGCAGGGATTCAGCCCCAGCATTTT.

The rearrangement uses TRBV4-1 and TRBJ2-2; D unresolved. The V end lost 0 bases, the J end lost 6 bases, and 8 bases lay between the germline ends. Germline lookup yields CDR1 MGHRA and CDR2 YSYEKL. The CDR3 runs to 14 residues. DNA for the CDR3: TGCGCCAGCAGCCAAGATACGGGTTCCGGGGAGCTGTTTTTT. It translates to CASSQDTGSGELFF.

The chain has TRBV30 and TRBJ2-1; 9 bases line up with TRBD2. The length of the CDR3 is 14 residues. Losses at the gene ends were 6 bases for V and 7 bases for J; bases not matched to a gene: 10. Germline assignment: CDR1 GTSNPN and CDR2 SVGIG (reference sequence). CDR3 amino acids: CACGSGGLGNEQFF. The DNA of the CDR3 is TGTGCCTGTGGGAGCGGGGGGCTTGGGAATGAGCAGTTCTTC. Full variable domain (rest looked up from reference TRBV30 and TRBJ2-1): SQTIHQWPATLVQPVGSPLSLECTVEGTSNPNLYWYRQAAGRGLQLLFYSVGIGQISSEVPQNLSASRPQDRQFILSSKKLLLSDSGFYLCACGSGGLGNEQFFGPGTRLTVL.